The clone carrying this T cell receptor beta chain has more than one count but fewer than ten. Antigen unknown. Using immunoSEQ multiplex PCR, the repertoire was profiled, and TCRdb retains in-frame clones only, with some absent. The top ten clones hold 0.36% of a sample with 2 million to 2.5 million clones, under 95% of them seen once. Naive CD4+ cells were CD45RA-selected; the remaining cells were memory. Trimming took off 4 bases at V and 2 bases at J, with 14 bases between the two ends. CDR3 length: 15 amino acids. Germline V gene lookup returns CDR1 MNHNS and CDR2 SASEGT. This sample is part of a study of shared clonotypes between healthy human individuals. Background on the study: Donors had three CD4 naive, three CD4 memory, two CD8 naive and one CD8 memory plate apiece.

Study-level findings and limits: On the whole, naive subsets had larger estimated richness than memory subsets had.

This clonotype was obtained from a man between 18 and 35 years old in good health. Some clones in this sample may be carry-over from other donors' samples. J is TRBJ1-2 and V is TRBV6-1; maybe TRBD1 (5 bases). What was sequenced was naive CD4+ T cells from PBMCs. Subset given: CD45RA+ positively selected. The CDR3, as DNA: TGTGCCAGCAGTGCCACCGGGGCGGCAAACTATGGCTACACCTTC. This codes for CASSATGAANYGYTF.